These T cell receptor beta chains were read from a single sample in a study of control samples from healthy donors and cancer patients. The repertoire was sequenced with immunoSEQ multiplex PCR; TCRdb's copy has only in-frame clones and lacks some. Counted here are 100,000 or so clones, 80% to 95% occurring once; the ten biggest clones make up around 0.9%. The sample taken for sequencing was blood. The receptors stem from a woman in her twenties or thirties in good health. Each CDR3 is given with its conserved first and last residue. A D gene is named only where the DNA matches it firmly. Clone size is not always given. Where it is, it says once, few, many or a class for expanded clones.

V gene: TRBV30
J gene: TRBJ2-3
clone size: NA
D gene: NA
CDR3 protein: CAWSGKLSTDTQYF
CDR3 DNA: TGTGCCTGGAGTGGGAAACTTAGCACAGATACGCAGTATTTT

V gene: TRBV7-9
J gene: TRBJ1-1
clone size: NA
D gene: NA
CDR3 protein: CASRSGANTEAFF
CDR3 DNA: TGTGCCAGCCGGTCGGGGGCGAACACTGAAGCTTTCTTT

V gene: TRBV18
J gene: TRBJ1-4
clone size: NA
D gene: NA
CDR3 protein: CASSPTGSEKLFF
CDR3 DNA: TGTGCCAGCTCACCAACGGGTTCTGAAAAACTGTTTTTT

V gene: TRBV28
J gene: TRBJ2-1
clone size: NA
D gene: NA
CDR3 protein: CASAIRGGYREEFF
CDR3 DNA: TGTGCCAGCGCCATTCGAGGTGGTTACAGGGAGGAGTTCTTC

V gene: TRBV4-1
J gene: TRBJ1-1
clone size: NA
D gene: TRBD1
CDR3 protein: CASSHIYRGSNTEAFF
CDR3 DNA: TGCGCCAGCAGCCACATATACAGGGGATCGAACACTGAAGCTTTCTTT

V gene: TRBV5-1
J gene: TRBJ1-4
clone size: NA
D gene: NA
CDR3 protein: CASSSGTLVPEKLFF
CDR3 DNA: TGCGCCAGCAGCTCCGGGACACTTGTCCCTGAAAAACTGTTTTTT

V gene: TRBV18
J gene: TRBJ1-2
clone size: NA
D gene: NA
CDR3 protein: CASSPSEGLGYTF
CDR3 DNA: TGTGCCAGCTCACCTTCGGAGGGGCTTGGCTACACCTTC

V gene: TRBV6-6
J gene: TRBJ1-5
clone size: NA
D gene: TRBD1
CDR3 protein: CASSHRTGQGLGQPQHF
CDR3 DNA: TGTGCCAGCAGTCACCGGACGGGACAGGGTTTGGGTCAGCCCCAGCATTTT

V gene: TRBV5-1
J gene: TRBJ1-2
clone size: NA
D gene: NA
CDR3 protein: CASSPTTRGYTF
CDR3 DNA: TGCGCCAGCAGCCCTACTACGAGGGGCTACACCTTC

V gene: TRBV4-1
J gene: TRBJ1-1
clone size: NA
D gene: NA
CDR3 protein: CASSQVHTEAFF
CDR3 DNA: TGCGCCAGCAGCCAAGTACACACTGAAGCTTTCTTT

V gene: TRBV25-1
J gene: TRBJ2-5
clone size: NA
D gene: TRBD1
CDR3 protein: CASSESTGVETQYF
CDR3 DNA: TGTGCCAGCAGTGAATCTACAGGGGTCGAGACCCAGTACTTC

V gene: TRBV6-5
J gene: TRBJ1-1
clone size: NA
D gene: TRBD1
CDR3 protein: CASSWDRAAEAFF
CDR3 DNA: TGTGCCAGCAGTTGGGACAGGGCGGCTGAAGCTTTCTTT

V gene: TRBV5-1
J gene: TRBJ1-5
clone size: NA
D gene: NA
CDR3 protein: CASSLGGFQPQHF
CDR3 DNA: TGCGCCAGCAGCTTGGGGGGTTTTCAGCCCCAGCATTTT

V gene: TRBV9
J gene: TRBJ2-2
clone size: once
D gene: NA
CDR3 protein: CASSVVGEWETGELFF
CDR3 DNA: TGTGCCAGCAGCGTAGTTGGGGAGTGGGAAACCGGGGAGCTGTTTTTT

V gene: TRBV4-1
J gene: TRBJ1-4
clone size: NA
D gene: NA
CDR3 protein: CASSQDPGLPNEKLFF
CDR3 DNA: TGCGCCAGCAGCCAAGATCCGGGACTGCCGAATGAAAAACTGTTTTTT

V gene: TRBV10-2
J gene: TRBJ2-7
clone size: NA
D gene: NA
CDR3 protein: CASNSQEQYF
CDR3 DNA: TGCGCCAGCAACTCACAGGAGCAGTACTTC

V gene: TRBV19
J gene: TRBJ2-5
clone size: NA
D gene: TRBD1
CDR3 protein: CASSIGRGLETQYF
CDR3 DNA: TGTGCCAGTAGTATAGGCAGGGGGCTAGAGACCCAGTACTTC

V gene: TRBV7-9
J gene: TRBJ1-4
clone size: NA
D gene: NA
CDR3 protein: CASSLDAVTNEKLFF
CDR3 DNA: TGTGCCAGCAGCTTAGACGCAGTAACTAATGAAAAACTGTTTTTT

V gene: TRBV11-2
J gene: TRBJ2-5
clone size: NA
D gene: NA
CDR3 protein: CASSLVAAAQETQYF
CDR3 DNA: TGTGCCAGCAGCTTAGTTGCGGCAGCCCAAGAGACCCAGTACTTC

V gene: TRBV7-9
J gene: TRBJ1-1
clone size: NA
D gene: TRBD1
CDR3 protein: CASSPGTGVNTEAFF
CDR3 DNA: TGTGCCAGCAGCCCAGGGACAGGGGTGAACACTGAAGCTTTCTTT

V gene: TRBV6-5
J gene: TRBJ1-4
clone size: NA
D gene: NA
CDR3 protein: CASSPGATNEKLFF
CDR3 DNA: TGTGCCAGCAGCCCAGGGGCAACTAATGAAAAACTGTTTTTT

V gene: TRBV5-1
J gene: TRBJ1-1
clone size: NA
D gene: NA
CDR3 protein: CASSLGLRGNTEAFF
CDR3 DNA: TGCGCCAGCAGTCTGGGGCTAAGGGGGAACACTGAAGCTTTCTTT

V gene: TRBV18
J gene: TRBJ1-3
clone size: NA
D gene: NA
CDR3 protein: CASSQGLAGNTIYF
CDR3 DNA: TGTGCCAGCTCCCAGGGATTGGCGGGAAACACCATATATTTT

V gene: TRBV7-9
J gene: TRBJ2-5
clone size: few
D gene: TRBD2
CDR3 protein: CASTRTSGGGETQYF
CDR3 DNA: TGTGCCAGCACCCGGACTAGCGGGGGTGGAGAGACCCAGTACTTC

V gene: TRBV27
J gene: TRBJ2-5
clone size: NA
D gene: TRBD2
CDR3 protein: CASSPRTSGGTQYF
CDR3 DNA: TGTGCCAGCAGTCCGCGGACTAGCGGGGGGACCCAGTACTTC

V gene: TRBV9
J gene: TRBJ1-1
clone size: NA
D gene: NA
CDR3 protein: CASSPRDTVDTEAFF
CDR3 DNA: TGTGCCAGCAGCCCCCGGGACACCGTGGACACTGAAGCTTTCTTT

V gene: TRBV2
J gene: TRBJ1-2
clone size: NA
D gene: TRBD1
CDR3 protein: CASKGGQGNYGYTF
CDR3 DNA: TGTGCCAGCAAGGGGGGACAGGGTAACTATGGCTACACCTTC

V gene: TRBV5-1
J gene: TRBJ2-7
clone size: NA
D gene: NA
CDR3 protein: CASSLGGTYEQYF
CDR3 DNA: TGCGCCAGCAGCTTAGGGGGGACCTACGAGCAGTACTTC

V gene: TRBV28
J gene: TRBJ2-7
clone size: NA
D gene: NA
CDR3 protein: CASSLTATYEQYF
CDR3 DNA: TGTGCCAGCAGTTTAACAGCCACCTACGAGCAGTACTTC

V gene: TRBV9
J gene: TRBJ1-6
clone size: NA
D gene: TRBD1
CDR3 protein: CASSVGGQGNSPLHF
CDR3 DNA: TGTGCCAGCAGCGTAGGGGGACAGGGTAATTCACCCCTCCACTTT

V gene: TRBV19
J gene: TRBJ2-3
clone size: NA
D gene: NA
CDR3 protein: CASSIGGGLTDTQYF
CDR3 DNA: TGTGCCAGTAGTATAGGGGGGGGCCTCACAGATACGCAGTATTTT

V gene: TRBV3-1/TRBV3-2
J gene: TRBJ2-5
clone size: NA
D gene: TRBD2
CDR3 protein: CASSSRLAPFETQYF
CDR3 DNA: TGTGCCAGCAGCTCCCGACTAGCTCCTTTCGAGACCCAGTACTTC

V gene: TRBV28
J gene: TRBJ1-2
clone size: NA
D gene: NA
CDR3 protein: CASSLWASSYGYTF
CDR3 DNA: TGTGCCAGCAGTTTATGGGCCAGCAGCTATGGCTACACCTTC

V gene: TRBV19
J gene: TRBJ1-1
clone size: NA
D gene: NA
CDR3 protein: CASSRVGNTEAFF
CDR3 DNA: TGTGCCAGTAGTAGGGTGGGGAACACTGAAGCTTTCTTT

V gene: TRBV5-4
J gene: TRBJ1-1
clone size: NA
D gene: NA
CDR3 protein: CASSLISRMNTEAFF
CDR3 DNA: TGTGCCAGCAGCCTCATCTCCAGAATGAACACTGAAGCTTTCTTT

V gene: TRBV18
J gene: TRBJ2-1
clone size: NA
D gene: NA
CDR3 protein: CASSPKNEQFF
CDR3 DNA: TGTGCCAGCTCACCGAAAAATGAGCAGTTCTTC

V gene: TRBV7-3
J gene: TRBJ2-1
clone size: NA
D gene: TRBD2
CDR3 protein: CASSSSTSGGDHEQFF
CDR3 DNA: TGTGCCAGCAGCTCGTCGACTAGCGGGGGGGATCATGAGCAGTTCTTC

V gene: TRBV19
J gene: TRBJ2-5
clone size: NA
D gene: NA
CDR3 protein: CASSIATRGETQYF
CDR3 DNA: TGTGCCAGTAGTATAGCGACCCGCGGAGAGACCCAGTACTTC

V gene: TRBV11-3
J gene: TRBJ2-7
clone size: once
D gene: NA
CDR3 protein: CASSRGQSRDQQYF
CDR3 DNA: TGTGCCAGCAGCCGCGGGCAGTCGAGAGACCAGCAGTACTTC

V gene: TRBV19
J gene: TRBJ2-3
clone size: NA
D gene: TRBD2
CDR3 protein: CASSIARGGSTDTQYF
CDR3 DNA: TGTGCCAGTAGTATAGCTCGGGGGGGGAGCACAGATACGCAGTATTTT

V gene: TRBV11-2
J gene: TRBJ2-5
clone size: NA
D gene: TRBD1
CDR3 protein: CASSNRQGQETQYF
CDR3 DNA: TGTGCCAGCAGCAATCGACAGGGGCAAGAGACCCAGTACTTC

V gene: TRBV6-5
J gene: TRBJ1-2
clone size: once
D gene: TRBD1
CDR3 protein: CASTVGQGANYGYTF
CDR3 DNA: TGTGCCAGCACCGTCGGGCAGGGGGCGAACTATGGCTACACCTTC

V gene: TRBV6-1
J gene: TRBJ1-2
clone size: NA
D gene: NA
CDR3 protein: CASSEASGPYGYTF
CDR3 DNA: TGTGCCAGCAGTGAAGCATCGGGGCCCTATGGCTACACCTTC

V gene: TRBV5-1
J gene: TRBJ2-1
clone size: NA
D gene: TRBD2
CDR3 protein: CASSSAGDSYNEQFF
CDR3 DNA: TGCGCCAGCAGCTCAGCGGGAGACTCCTACAATGAGCAGTTCTTC

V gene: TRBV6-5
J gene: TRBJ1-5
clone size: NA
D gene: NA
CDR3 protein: CASSLGGFNQPQHF
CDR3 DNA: TGTGCCAGCAGTCTAGGCGGCTTTAATCAGCCCCAGCATTTT

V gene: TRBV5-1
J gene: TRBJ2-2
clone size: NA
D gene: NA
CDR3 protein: CANLTGPNTGELFF
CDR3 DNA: TGCGCCAACCTCACCGGGCCGAACACCGGGGAGCTGTTTTTT

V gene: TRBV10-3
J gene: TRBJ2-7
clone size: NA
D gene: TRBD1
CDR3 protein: CAISLGQGSYEQYF
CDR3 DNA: TGTGCCATCAGCCTTGGACAGGGTTCCTACGAGCAGTACTTC

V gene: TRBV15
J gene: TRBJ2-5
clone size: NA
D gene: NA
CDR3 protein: CATSTVKETQYF
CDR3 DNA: TGTGCCACCAGCACAGTAAAAGAGACCCAGTACTTC

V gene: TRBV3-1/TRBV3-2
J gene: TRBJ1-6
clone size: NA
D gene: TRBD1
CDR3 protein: CASSQIGQGAGTLHF
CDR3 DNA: TGTGCCAGCAGCCAGATAGGGCAGGGGGCTGGCACGCTCCACTTT

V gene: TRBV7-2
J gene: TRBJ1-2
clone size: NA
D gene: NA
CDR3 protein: CASSFEPWTYGYTF
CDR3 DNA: TGTGCCAGCAGCTTTGAACCCTGGACCTATGGCTACACCTTC

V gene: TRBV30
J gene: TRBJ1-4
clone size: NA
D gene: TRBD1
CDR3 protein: CAWSSHGTANEKLFF
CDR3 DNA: TGTGCCTGGAGTTCCCATGGGACAGCTAATGAAAAACTGTTTTTT